The 10 T cell receptor beta chains given below trace back to one sample, sequenced in a study of cytomegalovirus exposure and HLA in healthy donors. Primers included in the PCR were 60 Vbeta and 13 Jbeta primers. Sequenced by immunoSEQ multiplex PCR; TCRdb stores in-frame clones only, minus some. The data hold approximately 180,000 clones, with about 12% observed a single time. The sequencing input was PBMCs. Receptor source: a man over 45 in good health and CMV-seropositive.

This clone came up a few times. The genes are TRBV5-4 and TRBJ2-7; the D is unclear. The CDR3 spans 13 residues. Trimming took 0 bases from V and 0 from J, leaving 4 bases between them. Per germline, CDR1 SGHNT and CDR2 YYREEE (reference sequence). The CDR3 is CASSLGSSYEQYV. The CDR3 coding sequence is TGTGCCAGCAGCTTGGGGAGCTCCTACGAGCAGTACGTC.

The rearrangement uses TRBV10-3 and TRBJ1-5; D gene unclear. This CDR3 has 16 residues. The V end lost 3 bases, the J end lost 1 base, and 13 bases lay between the germline ends. The V gene's germline CDR1 is ENHRY and CDR2 SYGVKD. CDR3 loop: CAISEEQSRSNQPQHF. As DNA, the CDR3 is TGTGCCATCAGTGAAGAACAGAGTCGCAGCAATCAGCCCCAGCATTTT.

The chain employs TRBV28 and TRBJ1-5, with D perhaps matching TRBD1 (5 bases). Trimming pared 8 bases from V and 6 bases from J, leaving 17 bases between. The CDR3 has 14 amino acids. The germline V gene has CDR1 MDHEN and CDR2 SYDVKM. This CDR3 reads CASGLREGTQPQHF. The CDR3, as DNA: TGTGCCAGCGGCCTCAGGGAGGGGACTCAGCCCCAGCATTTT.

This clone has a handful of counts. The chain joins TRBV7-9 to TRBJ1-1; no firm D call. CDR1 is SEHNR, CDR2 FQNEAQ, per germline (reference sequence). The CDR3 consists of 10 residues. Trimming left V 10 bases short and J 7 bases short, with 10 bases between. The CDR3 coding sequence is TGTGCCAATTGGGCGATTGAAGCTTTCTTT. This encodes CANWAIEAFF.

There are a few counts of this clone. This chain connects TRBV9 to TRBJ2-3; unclear D gene. This CDR3 region has 15 residues. The V gene lost 6 bases and the J gene lost 0 bases, with 14 bases spanning the gap. Looked up from germline, CDR1 is SGDLS and CDR2 is YYNGEE. The CDR3 reads CASTASPGSTDTQYF. The CDR3, as DNA: TGTGCCAGCACCGCGAGTCCCGGGAGCACAGATACGCAGTATTTT.

A few counts support this clone. The rearrangement uses TRBV15 and TRBJ2-1, with TRBD2 matching over 8 bases. Losses at the gene ends were 2 bases for V and 7 bases for J; bases not matched to a gene: 10. Germline CDR1 and CDR2: LNHNV and YYDKDF (reference sequence). The CDR3 extends over 16 amino acids. Here the CDR3 DNA reads TGTGCCACCAGCAGACCCGGGACTAGGGCAAAAAATGAGCAGTTCTTC. Encoded protein: CATSRPGTRAKNEQFF.

This clone was counted only a few times. The chain has TRBV2 and TRBJ2-7; 7 bases map to TRBD2. J was trimmed by 0 bases and V by 3 bases; bases with no gene match: 5. Germline V CDR1 and CDR2: SNHLY, FYNNEI. The CDR3 contains 15 residues. This chain's CDR3 is CASSENGLVSYEQYF. As DNA, the CDR3 is TGTGCCAGCAGTGAGAATGGACTAGTCTCCTACGAGCAGTACTTC.

This clone was seen a handful of times. The CDR3 coding sequence is TGTGCCAGCAGCTTAGGAGGCGACACTGAAGCTTTCTTT. Its protein is CASSLGGDTEAFF. V is TRBV7-3 and J is TRBJ1-1; D unresolved. The CDR3 totals 13 residues. Trimming stripped 2 bases from V and 3 bases from J, with 7 bases between. CDR1 is SGHTA and CDR2 is FQGTGA in the germline V gene.

The V and J genes are TRBV4-2 and TRBJ2-1; maybe TRBD2 (5 bases). CDR3 size: 15 residues. CDR1 LGHNA and CDR2 YNFKEQ come from the germline V gene. The V end lost 1 base, the J end lost 3 bases, and 10 bases lay between the germline ends. CDR3 sequence reads: CASSQGPGIYNEQFF. CDR3 DNA: TGTGCCAGCAGCCAAGGCCCGGGGATCTACAATGAGCAGTTCTTC.

This chain links TRBV7-9 with TRBJ2-1, with 8 bases that match TRBD2. The CDR3 contains 15 residues. From germline, CDR1 is SEHNR and CDR2 FQNEAQ (reference sequence). V lost 5 bases to trimming and J lost 7 bases; unmatched junction nucleotides: 10. The CDR3, as DNA: TGTGCCAGCAGCACTTCGGCGGGGGGAAGGAATGAGCAGTTCTTC. Amino acid sequence: CASSTSAGGRNEQFF.